One and the same sample provided the 10 T cell receptor beta chains below, sequenced in a study of T cells after yellow fever vaccination. A single record per CDR3 protein comes from TCRdb applying MiXCR to the 5' RACE reads. The sample consists of over 150,000 distinct CDR3 sequences, approximately 6.2% of them appearing once. The material was CD4+ T cells sorted from PBMCs, obtained on the day of the first yellow fever vaccination. All receptors come from a man aged 18 to 30 who received the YFV17D yellow fever vaccine.

This clonotype was observed a handful of times. This rearrangement joins TRBV5-1 to TRBJ2-1; the D gene is possibly TRBD1 (5 bases). This CDR3 comprises 14 residues. Trimming removed 4 bases from V and 5 bases from J, with 13 bases in between. Germline CDR1 is SGHRS and CDR2 is YFSETQ. The CDR3 is CASSIQGINNEQFF. The CDR3 region has the DNA TGCGCCAGCAGCATCCAGGGTATCAACAATGAGCAGTTCTTC.

The rearrangement joins TRBV29-1 to TRBJ2-3; D not certain. V lost 3 bases, J lost 3 bases, and 4 bases lay in between. This CDR3 has 11 amino acids. The V gene's germline CDR1 is SQVTM and CDR2 ANQGSEA. This CDR3 is CSVEGTDTQYF. Here the CDR3 DNA reads TGCAGCGTTGAGGGGACAGATACGCAGTATTTT.

The table lists this clonotype with a few counts. V is TRBV12-3 or TRBV12-4 and J is TRBJ2-5, with 9 positions matching TRBD2. V lost 6 bases, J lost 5 bases, and 7 bases stayed unmatched. CDR3 size: 14 residues. This CDR3 is CASSYTSGWETQYF. DNA for the CDR3: TGTGCCAGCAGCTATACTAGCGGGTGGGAGACCCAGTACTTC.

The table lists this clonotype with many counts. The chain carries TRBV28 and TRBJ2-5; D perhaps matches TRBD1 (6 bases). V lost 6 bases, J lost 4 bases, and 21 bases lay in between. Germline lookup yields CDR1 MDHEN and CDR2 SYDVKM. The CDR3 covers 16 residues. For the CDR3, the DNA is TGTGCCAGCAGCTCAGACCCCTTACAGGGTCGAGAGACCCAGTACTTC. Residues: CASSSDPLQGRETQYF.

The V gene is TRBV4-3, the J gene TRBJ2-1; D remains ambiguous. V lost 4 bases and J lost 6, with 22 bases in between. CDR3 length: 17 amino acids. Looked up from germline, CDR1 is LGHNA and CDR2 is YSLEER. This CDR3 reads CASSRTIGRNSRNEQFF. CDR3 DNA: TGCGCCAGCAGCCGCACCATAGGACGGAACTCGCGCAATGAGCAGTTCTTC.

The CDR3 DNA follows: TGTGCCATCAGTCTCCGGGAGTACTACGAGCAGTACTTC. Its protein product is CAISLREYYEQYF. J is TRBJ2-7 and V is TRBV10-3, with D possibly being TRBD2 (6 bases). The germline V and J ends were trimmed by 5 bases and 3 bases, with 11 bases remaining between them. Germline lookup yields CDR1 ENHRY and CDR2 SYGVKD. The CDR3 consists of 13 residues.

This clonotype was counted many times. The chain combines TRBV27 with TRBJ2-3, with a tentative D call TRBD2 (5 bases). The germline V gene encodes CDR1 MNHEY and CDR2 SMNVEV (reference sequence). The CDR3 length is 12 residues. The V end lost 3 bases, the J end lost 7 bases, and 8 bases lay between the germline ends. DNA for the CDR3: TGTGCCAGCAGTTTGGGCGGGCATACGCAGTATTTT. Translating gives CASSLGGHTQYF.

The CDR3 region is CATGTSGGPNTGELFF. The CDR3, as DNA: TGTGCCACCGGGACTAGCGGGGGCCCGAACACCGGGGAGCTGTTTTTT. The chain employs TRBV5-4 and TRBJ2-2; 14 bases map to TRBD2. Germline assignment: CDR1 SGHNT and CDR2 YYREEE (reference sequence). The CDR3 consists of 16 residues. V lost 9 bases to trimming and J lost 0 bases; unmatched junction nucleotides: 4. Supplemented by reference TRBV5-4 and TRBJ2-2, the full variable domain reads ETGVTQSPTHLIKTRGQQVTLRCSSQSGHNTVSWYQQALGQGPQFIFQYYREEENGRGNFPPRFSGLQFPNYSSELNVNALELDDSALYLCATGTSGGPNTGELFFGEGSRLTVL.

This clonotype has only a few counts. The CDR3 DNA reads TGTGCCAGCAGCTTGGAATTGTGGACAGGGACACACAATGAGCAGTTCTTC. This sequence encodes CASSLELWTGTHNEQFF. The chain is built from TRBV5-8 and TRBJ2-1, with 8 bases identical to TRBD1. The CDR3 extends over 17 amino acids. Germline CDR1 is SGHTS and CDR2 is YDEGEE. Germline trimming cut 0 bases from V and 5 bases from J; bases unmatched to any gene: 10.

The CDR3 DNA reads as TGTGCCAGTAGCACCTGGACTGGAAACACCATATATTTT. Its protein product is CASSTWTGNTIYF. The chain carries TRBV19 and TRBJ1-3; D not certain. Deletions cut 6 bases from V and 2 bases from J, with 8 bases between. The CDR3 sequence is 13 residues long. Germline V CDR1 and CDR2: LNHDA, SQIVND (reference sequence).